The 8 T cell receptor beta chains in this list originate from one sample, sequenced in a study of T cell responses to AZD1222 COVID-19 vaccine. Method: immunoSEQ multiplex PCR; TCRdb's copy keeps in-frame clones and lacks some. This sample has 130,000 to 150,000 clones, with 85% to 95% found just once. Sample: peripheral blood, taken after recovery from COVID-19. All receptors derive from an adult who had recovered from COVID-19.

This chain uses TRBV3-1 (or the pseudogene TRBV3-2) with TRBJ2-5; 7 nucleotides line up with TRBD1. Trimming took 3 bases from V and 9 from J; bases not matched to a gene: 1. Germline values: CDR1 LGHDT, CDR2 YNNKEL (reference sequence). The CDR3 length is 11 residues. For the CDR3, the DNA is TGTGCCAGCAGCCATACAGGGGCCCAGTACTTC. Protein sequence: CASSHTGAQYF.

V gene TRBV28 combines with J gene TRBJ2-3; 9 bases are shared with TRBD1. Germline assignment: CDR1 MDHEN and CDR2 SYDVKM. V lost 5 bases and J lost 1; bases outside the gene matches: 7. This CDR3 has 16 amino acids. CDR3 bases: TGTGCCAGCAGTCTTGAACAGGGGGCGGGCACAGATACGCAGTATTTT. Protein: CASSLEQGAGTDTQYF.

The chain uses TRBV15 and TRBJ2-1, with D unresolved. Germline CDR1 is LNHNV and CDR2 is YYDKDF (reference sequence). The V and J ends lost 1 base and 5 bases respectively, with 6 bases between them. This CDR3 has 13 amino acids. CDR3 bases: TGTGCCACCAGCAGAGTCCCCAACAATGAGCAGTTCTTC. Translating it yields CATSRVPNNEQFF.

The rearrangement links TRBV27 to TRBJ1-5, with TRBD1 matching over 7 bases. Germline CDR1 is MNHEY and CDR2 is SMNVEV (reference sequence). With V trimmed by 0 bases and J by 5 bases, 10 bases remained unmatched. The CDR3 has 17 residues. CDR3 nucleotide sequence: TGTGCCAGCAGTTTATCAATCGTGGCAGGGGGGGATCAGCCCCAGCATTTT. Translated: CASSLSIVAGGDQPQHF.

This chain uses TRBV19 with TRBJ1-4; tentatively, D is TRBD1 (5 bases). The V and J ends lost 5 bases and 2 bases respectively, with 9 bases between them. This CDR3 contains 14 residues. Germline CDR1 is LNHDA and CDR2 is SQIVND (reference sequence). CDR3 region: CASSPGRTNEKLFF. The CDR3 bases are TGTGCCAGTAGTCCAGGGAGGACTAATGAAAAACTGTTTTTT.

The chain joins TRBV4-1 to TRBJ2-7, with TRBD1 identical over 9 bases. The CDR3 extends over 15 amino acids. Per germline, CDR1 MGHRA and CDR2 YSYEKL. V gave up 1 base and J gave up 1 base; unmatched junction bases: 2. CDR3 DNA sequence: TGCGCCAGCAGCCAAGTGGGACAGGGATCCTACGAGCAGTACTTC. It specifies CASSQVGQGSYEQYF.

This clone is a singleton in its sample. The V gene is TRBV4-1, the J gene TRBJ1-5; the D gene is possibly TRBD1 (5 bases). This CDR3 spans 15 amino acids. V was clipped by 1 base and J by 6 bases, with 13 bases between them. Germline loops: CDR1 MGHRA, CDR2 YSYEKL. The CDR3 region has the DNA TGCGCCAGCAGCCAAGTCCGGGCAGGGAGTCAGCCCCAGCATTTT. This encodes CASSQVRAGSQPQHF.

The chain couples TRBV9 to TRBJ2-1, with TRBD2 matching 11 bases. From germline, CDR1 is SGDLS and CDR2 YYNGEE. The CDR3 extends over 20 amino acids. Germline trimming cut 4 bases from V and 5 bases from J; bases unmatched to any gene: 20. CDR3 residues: CASSPVGRLAGGPPNNEQFF. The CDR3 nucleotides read TGTGCCAGCAGCCCCGTAGGTAGGCTAGCGGGAGGCCCTCCTAACAATGAGCAGTTCTTC.